This T cell receptor beta chain was retrieved from a study of shared clonotypes between healthy human individuals. The CDR3 sequence is 13 residues long. Trimming pared 2 bases from V and 6 bases from J, leaving 10 bases between. From germline, CDR1 is MNHEY and CDR2 SVGAGI. Libraries were prepared by immunoSEQ multiplex PCR; TCRdb keeps only in-frame clonotypes and omits some of them. The repertoire includes about 2 million clones, 85% to 95% of them detected once, and more than 0.1% sits in the top ten. CD4+ cell separation produced CD45RA+ naive and CD45RA-negative memory subsets. The TCR was taken from a man between 18 and 29 years old in good health. The chain couples TRBV6-5 to TRBJ1-2, with a tentative D call TRBD1 (5 bases). The material sequenced was naive CD4+ T cells sorted from blood. The subset was: CD45RA+ positively selected. The CDR3 reads CASSYEGANGYTF. The CDR3 DNA reads TGTGCCAGCAGTTACGAAGGGGCCAATGGCTACACCTTC.